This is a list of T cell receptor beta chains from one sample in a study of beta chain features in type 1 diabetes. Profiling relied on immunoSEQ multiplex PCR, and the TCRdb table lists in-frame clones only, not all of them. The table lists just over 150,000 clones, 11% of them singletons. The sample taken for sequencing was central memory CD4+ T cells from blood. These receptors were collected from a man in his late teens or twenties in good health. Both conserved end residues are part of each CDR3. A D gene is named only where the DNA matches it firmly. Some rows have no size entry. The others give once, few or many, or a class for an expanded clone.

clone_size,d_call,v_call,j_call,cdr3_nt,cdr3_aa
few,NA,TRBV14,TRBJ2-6,TGTGCCAGCAGCCAGGGCAATACGGTCTTCATGACTTTC,CASSQGNTVFMTF
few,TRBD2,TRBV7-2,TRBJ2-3,TGTGCCAGCAGCAACCGACTAGCGGGAGGCTTCACAGATACGCAGTATTTT,CASSNRLAGGFTDTQYF
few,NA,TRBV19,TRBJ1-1,TGTGCCAGTAGTACCGACTTGGGACGGAACACTGAAGCTTTCTTT,CASSTDLGRNTEAFF
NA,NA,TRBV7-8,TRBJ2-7,TGTGCCAGCAGCTTAGGGAGGGGACACAGCTACGAGCAGTACTTC,CASSLGRGHSYEQYF
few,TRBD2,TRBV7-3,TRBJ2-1,TGTGCCAGCAGCTCGAGCGGGGGGACCTACAATGAGCAGTTCTTC,CASSSSGGTYNEQFF
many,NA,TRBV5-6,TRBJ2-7,TGTGCCAGCAGCGTAACGAGGGGTTTCGAGCAGTACTTC,CASSVTRGFEQYF
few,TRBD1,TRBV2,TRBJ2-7,TGTGCCAGCAATGGACAGGGTCCAAACTACGAGCAGTACTTC,CASNGQGPNYEQYF
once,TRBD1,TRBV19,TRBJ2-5,TGTGCCAGTAGTAAGGGACAGGTGGAGACCCAGTACTTC,CASSKGQVETQYF
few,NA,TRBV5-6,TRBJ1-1,TGTGCCAGCAGTATGAACACTGAAGCTTTCTTT,CASSMNTEAFF
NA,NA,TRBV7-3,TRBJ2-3,TGTGCCAGCAGCTTATTCTACACAGATACGCAGTATTTT,CASSLFYTDTQYF
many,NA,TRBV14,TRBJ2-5,TGTGCCAGCAGTCCCCGGAACAGTCAAGGGCGGACCCAGTACTTC,CASSPRNSQGRTQYF
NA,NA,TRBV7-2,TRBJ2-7,TGTGCCAGCAGCTTAGAAGCAGGGCCCTACGAGCAGTACTTC,CASSLEAGPYEQYF
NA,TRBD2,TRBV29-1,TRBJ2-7,TGCAGCGTTGGGGGGGGAGAAGCGCTTCGCTACGAGCAGTACTTC,CSVGGGEALRYEQYF
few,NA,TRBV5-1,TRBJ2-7,TGCGCCAGCAGCTCCATGGGAAAGCAGTACTTC,CASSSMGKQYF
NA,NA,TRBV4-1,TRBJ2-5,TGCGCCAGCAGCCAATGGAGAGGGGAGACCCAGTACTTC,CASSQWRGETQYF
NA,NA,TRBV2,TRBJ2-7,TGTGCCAGCGGGGGAAGCTCCTACGAGCAGTACTTC,CASGGSSYEQYF
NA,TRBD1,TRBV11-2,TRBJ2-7,TGTGCCAGCGGCCGGGACAGGGTTTACGAGCAGTACTTC,CASGRDRVYEQYF
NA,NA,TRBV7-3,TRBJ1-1,TGTGCCAGCAGCCCGGTAGTGCGGACTGAAGCTTTCTTT,CASSPVVRTEAFF
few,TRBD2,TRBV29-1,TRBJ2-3,TGCAGCGTTTTCTCTAGCGGGGGGCGCACAGATACGCAGTATTTT,CSVFSSGGRTDTQYF
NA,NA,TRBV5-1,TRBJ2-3,TGCGCCAGCAGCTTGGAATCGGGTGACGGAACGCAGTATTTT,CASSLESGDGTQYF
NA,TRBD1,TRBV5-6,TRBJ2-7,TGTGCCAGCAGCTCGGACGGGACAGGGAGTGACGAGCAGTACTTC,CASSSDGTGSDEQYF
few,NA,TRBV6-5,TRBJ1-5,TGTGCCAGCAACGATAGTGGGGGAAATCAGCCCCAGCATTTT,CASNDSGGNQPQHF
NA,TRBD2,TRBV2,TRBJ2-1,TGTGCCAGCAGTGGGACTAGTACGAGATATGAGCAGTTCTTC,CASSGTSTRYEQFF
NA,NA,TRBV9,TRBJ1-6,TGTGCCAGCAGCTTGGGACAATATAATTCACCCCTCCACTTT,CASSLGQYNSPLHF
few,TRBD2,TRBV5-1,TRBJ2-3,TGCGCCAGCAGCTCCGACGGATCTAGCGGGATTAGGCAGTATTTT,CASSSDGSSGIRQYF
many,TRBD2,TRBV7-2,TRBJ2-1,TGTGCCAGCAGCTCCGGCGGGAGGGCCTACGGTGAGCAGTTCTTC,CASSSGGRAYGEQFF
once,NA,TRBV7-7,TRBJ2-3,TGTGCCAGCAGCCTTCGGGGGACAGGCACAGATACGCAGTATTTT,CASSLRGTGTDTQYF
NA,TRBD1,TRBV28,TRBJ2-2,TGTGCCAGCGGTAGGACAGGGGGCACCGGGGAGCTGTTTTTT,CASGRTGGTGELFF
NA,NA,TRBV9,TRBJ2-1,TGTGCCAGCAGCGTAGGTCAGTCCAATGAGCAGTTCTTC,CASSVGQSNEQFF
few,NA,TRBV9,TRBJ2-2,TGTGCCAGCAGCGCCCGACAGGCGAACACCGGGGAGCTGTTTTTT,CASSARQANTGELFF
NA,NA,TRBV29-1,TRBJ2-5,TGCAGCGTGGCGAGCGTCTATTCGGTGCAGTACTTC,CSVASVYSVQYF
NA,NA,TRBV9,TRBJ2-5,TGTGCCAGCAGCGTACACGGGAACCAAGAGACCCAGTACTTC,CASSVHGNQETQYF
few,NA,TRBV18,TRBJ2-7,TGTGCCAGCTCACGCGGGACAGATTCCTACGAGCAGTACTTC,CASSRGTDSYEQYF
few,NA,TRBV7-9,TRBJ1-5,TGTGCCAGCAGCTTAGAAGGCGTTCAGCCCCAGCATTTT,CASSLEGVQPQHF
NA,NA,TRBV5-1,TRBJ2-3,TGCGCCAGCTCCCCGGACACGAAAGATACGCAGTATTTT,CASSPDTKDTQYF
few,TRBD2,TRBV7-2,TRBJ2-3,TGTGCCAGCAGCCTTAGACTAGCGGGGGGTTCGGGCAGGGATACGCAGTATTTT,CASSLRLAGGSGRDTQYF
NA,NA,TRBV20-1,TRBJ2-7,TGCAGTGCTTACGGGGGCTACGAGCAGTACTTC,CSAYGGYEQYF
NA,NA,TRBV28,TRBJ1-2,TGTGCCAGCACTTCCCATTATGGCTACACCTTC,CASTSHYGYTF
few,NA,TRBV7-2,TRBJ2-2,TGTGCCAGCAGCTTCAGAGAGGCCACCGAGCTGTTTTTT,CASSFREATELFF
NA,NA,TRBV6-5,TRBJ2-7,TGTGCCAGCAGTTACAGGGACACCTACGAGCAGTACTTC,CASSYRDTYEQYF
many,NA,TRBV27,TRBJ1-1,TGTGCCAGCAGTTTACAGGGAGGCACTGAAGCTTTCTTT,CASSLQGGTEAFF
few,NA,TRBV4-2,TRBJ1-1,TGTGCCAGCAGCCAAGAGATACGGACCAACCCTGAAGCTTTCTTT,CASSQEIRTNPEAFF
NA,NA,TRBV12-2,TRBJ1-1,TGTGCAAGTCGCCCTTGCCGGTACACTGAAGCTTTCTTT,CASRPCRYTEAFF
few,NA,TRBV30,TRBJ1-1,TGTGCCTGGAGTAAGGGGACGGGGAATGCTTTCTTT,CAWSKGTGNAFF
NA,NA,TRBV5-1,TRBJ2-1,TGCGCCAGCAGCTTGGAGAGGGCTCGGCGCAATGAGCAGTTCTTC,CASSLERARRNEQFF
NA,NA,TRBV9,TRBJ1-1,TGTGCCAGCAGCGGAGCCCTTGGGGCTGAAGCTTTCTTT,CASSGALGAEAFF
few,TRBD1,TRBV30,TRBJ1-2,TGTGCCTGGAGCAGTGACAGGGGTTTTACGTCTAACTATGGCTACACCTTC,CAWSSDRGFTSNYGYTF
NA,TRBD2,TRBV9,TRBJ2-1,TGTGCCAGCAGCGCTGAACGGACTAGAGGACTTCAGAGGACGTCCAATGAGCAGTTCTTC,CASSAERTRGLQRTSNEQFF
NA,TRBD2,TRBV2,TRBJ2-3,TGTGCCAGCAATCTGATAGCGGGGGGGACTGATACGCAGTATTTT,CASNLIAGGTDTQYF